The 5 T cell receptor beta chains reported below all come from one sample, sequenced in a study of T cell responses to AZD1222 COVID-19 vaccine. Method: immunoSEQ multiplex PCR; TCRdb's copy keeps in-frame clones and lacks some. The table records 100,000 to 150,000 clones, about 89% of them present only once. Sequenced here: peripheral blood, sampled on day 0 of AZD1222 vaccination. These TCRs come from an adult in good health.

The chain couples TRBV4-3 to TRBJ1-3; D gene ambiguous. Germline CDR1 is LGHNA and CDR2 is YSLEER. This CDR3 spans 15 amino acids. V lost 1 base, J lost 2 bases, and 9 bases lay in between. Here the CDR3 reads CASSQVAAPGNTIYF. The CDR3 DNA sequence: TGCGCCAGCAGCCAAGTCGCGGCCCCTGGAAACACCATATATTTT.

The chain has TRBV7-7 and TRBJ2-2; perhaps D is TRBD1 or TRBD2 (6 bases each). From germline, CDR1 is SSHAT and CDR2 FNYEAQ (reference sequence). V was pared by 4 bases and J by 4 bases, with 16 bases between. The length of the CDR3 is 16 residues. CDR3 protein: CASSSRGAAGTGELFF. CDR3 sequence (DNA): TGTGCCAGCAGCTCTAGGGGGGCCGCGGGCACCGGGGAGCTGTTTTTT.

J is TRBJ2-7 and V is TRBV5-5; no definite D call. The CDR3 is 12 amino acids. Germline CDR1 is SGHKS and CDR2 is YYEKEE (reference sequence). V was clipped by 5 bases and J by 4 bases, with 10 bases between them. The CDR3 reads CASRGSSYEQYF. The CDR3 DNA follows: TGTGCCAGCAGAGGCTCCTCATACGAGCAGTACTTC. The variable domain in full, with the rest retrieved from reference TRBV5-5 and TRBJ2-7, is DAGVTQSPTHLIKTRGQQVTLRCSPISGHKSVSWYQQVLGQGPQFIFQYYEKEERGRGNFPDRFSARQFPNYSSELNVNALLLGDSALYLCASRGSSYEQYFGPGTRLTVT.

V gene TRBV28 combines with J gene TRBJ1-2; 7 bases agree with TRBD1. The CDR3 covers 14 residues. Per the germline V gene, CDR1 is MDHEN and CDR2 is SYDVKM. V was pared by 4 bases and J by 5 bases, with 7 bases of the junction left unmatched. This chain's CDR3 is CASSSQGRGYGYTF. The DNA of the CDR3 is TGTGCCAGCAGTTCACAGGGCAGGGGGTATGGCTACACCTTC.

This chain connects TRBV18 to TRBJ1-4; D uncertain. The CDR3 is 16 residues long. CDR1 is KGHSH and CDR2 is LQKENI in the germline V gene. The ends were cut back, 2 bases at V and 0 bases at J, with 10 bases in the middle. As DNA, the CDR3 is TGTGCCAGCTCACCAAATCCCGTTGCAACTAATGAAAAACTGTTTTTT. This sequence encodes CASSPNPVATNEKLFF.